Described below is a single TCR beta chain sequence and its context. As yet, its antigen is unknown. This record comes from a study of T-cell reconstitution after alpha-beta-depleted transplantation in children. Study-level findings and limits: At day 60, the high TCRbeta diversity found in some patients originated from recipient T cells and thymic progenitors that had survived.

Germline-derived CDR1 and CDR2 are ENHRY and SYGVKD. The CDR3 runs to 8 residues. Preparation of the TCRbeta library used unique molecular identifiers. TCRdb analysed the PCR reads with MiXCR anew, one entry per CDR3 protein. In the table there are about 510,000 distinct CDR3 sequences, more than 9.5% of which are singletons. This chain uses TRBV10-3 with TRBJ2-7; D unclear. The material sequenced was PBMCs, mostly from graft donor cells, taken 180 days after TCRalphabeta/CD19-depleted stem cell transplant. The clonotype comes from a female patient aged 2-10 years who had a stem cell transplant for aplastic anemia, so the T cells may come from the graft donor. This chain's CDR3 is CARHEQYV. In nucleotides, the CDR3 is TGTGCACGACACGAGCAGTACGTC.